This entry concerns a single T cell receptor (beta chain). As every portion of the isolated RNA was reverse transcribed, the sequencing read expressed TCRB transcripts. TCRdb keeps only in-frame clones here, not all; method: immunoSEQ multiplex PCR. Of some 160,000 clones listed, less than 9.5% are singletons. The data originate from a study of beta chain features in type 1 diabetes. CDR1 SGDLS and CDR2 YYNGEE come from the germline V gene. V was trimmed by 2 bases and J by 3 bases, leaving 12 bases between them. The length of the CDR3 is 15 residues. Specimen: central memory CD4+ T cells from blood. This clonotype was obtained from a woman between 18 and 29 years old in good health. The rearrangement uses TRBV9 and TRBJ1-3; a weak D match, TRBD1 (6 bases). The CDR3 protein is CASSVGHRDGNTIYF. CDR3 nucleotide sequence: TGTGCCAGCAGCGTGGGTCACAGGGATGGAAACACCATATATTTT.